These 31 T cell receptor beta chains originate from one sample sequenced in a study of control samples from healthy donors and cancer patients. Here immunoSEQ multiplex PCR was the method, and the copy in TCRdb shows in-frame clones only, minus some. The sample shows some 74,000 clones, 83% of them seen only once. The sequenced material came from blood. Receptors originate from a man between 60 and 75 years old in good health.

The V call is TRBV20-1, the J call TRBJ1-6; D not certain. Trimming removed 1 base from V and 10 bases from J, with 5 bases in between. CDR1 is DFQATT and CDR2 is SNEGSKA in the germline V gene (reference sequence). The CDR3 spans 11 residues. DNA of the CDR3: TGCAGTGCTAGAGTCGGGTCACCCCTCCACTTT. Residues: CSARVGSPLHF.

This sequence joins TRBV30 and TRBJ2-1; D might be TRBD2 (6 bases). V was trimmed by 4 bases and J by 10 bases, leaving 11 bases between them. CDR1 and CDR2 from the germline V gene are GTSNPN and SVGIG (reference sequence). CDR3 length: 11 amino acids. The CDR3 DNA is TGTGCCTGGATATTTGGGGGGGAGCAGTTCTTC. This codes for CAWIFGGEQFF.

The chain joins TRBV6-2 or TRBV6-3 to TRBJ2-3, with D possibly matching TRBD1 (5 bases). Per the germline V gene, CDR1 is MNHEY and CDR2 is SVGEGT. CDR3 size: 17 residues. V was shortened by 6 bases and J by 0 bases, with 19 bases between the two germline ends. For the CDR3, the DNA is TGTGCCAGCAGCCGCACCCCGAACAGGTTTAGCACAGATACGCAGTATTTT. Protein product: CASSRTPNRFSTDTQYF.

The V call is TRBV4-3, the J call TRBJ2-1; D might be TRBD1 or TRBD2, each matching 5 bases. CDR1 and CDR2 (germline): LGHNA, YSLEER. This CDR3 region has 15 residues. V was cut by 0 bases and J by 5 bases, with 11 bases left in between. CDR3 sequence: CASSQEWQGDNEQFF. CDR3 DNA sequence: TGCGCCAGCAGCCAAGAGTGGCAGGGAGACAATGAGCAGTTCTTC.

The rearrangement links TRBV27 to TRBJ1-6; possibly TRBD1 for D (6 bases). The V gene lost 5 bases and the J gene lost 7 bases, with 18 bases spanning the gap. CDR1 and CDR2 from the germline V gene are MNHEY and SMNVEV (reference sequence). This CDR3 contains 16 residues. CDR3 in amino acids: CASSEIRTAGNSPLHF. In DNA, the CDR3 is TGTGCCAGCAGTGAAATACGGACAGCCGGAAATTCACCCCTCCACTTT.

V is TRBV5-8 and J is TRBJ2-1; the match to TRBD2 covers 14 bases. V lost 4 bases, J lost 8 bases, and 5 bases stayed unmatched. Germline-derived CDR1 and CDR2 are SGHTS and YDEGEE. This CDR3 spans 15 amino acids. The CDR3 spells CASSPGTSGSHEQFF. The CDR3 nucleotides are TGTGCCAGCAGCCCCGGGACTAGCGGGAGCCATGAGCAGTTCTTC.

The chain has TRBV27 and TRBJ1-6; TRBD1 is a possible D gene (6 bases). Deletions cut 9 bases from V and 6 bases from J, with 15 bases between. Looked up from germline, CDR1 is MNHEY and CDR2 is SMNVEV (reference sequence). There are 14 residues in the CDR3. In DNA form, the CDR3 reads TGTGCCAGTAAAAGGGGGGTAGGTAATTCACCCCTCCACTTT. The encoded protein is CASKRGVGNSPLHF.

V gene TRBV28 combines with J gene TRBJ2-5; TRBD2 agrees at 8 bases. Germline assignment: CDR1 MDHEN and CDR2 SYDVKM. The CDR3 is made up of 15 amino acids. V gave up 5 bases and J gave up 7 bases; unmatched junction bases: 12. DNA for the CDR3: TGTGCCAGCAGTCCCCCTAGCGGGCTGTGGGGGACCCAGTACTTC. Translation gives CASSPPSGLWGTQYF.

Remarks on this clone: Sequence at one end of the junction differs from germline and may be a read error. The chain joins TRBV19 to TRBJ2-1; 8 nucleotides line up with TRBD2. This CDR3 comprises 15 residues. CDR1 and CDR2 (germline): LNHDA, SQIVND (reference sequence). The CDR3 DNA follows: TGTGCCAGTAGTATATTTAGCGGGACCTACAATGGGCAGTTCTTC. Translating gives CASSIFSGTYNGQFF.

V and J are TRBV10-3 and TRBJ1-6; unclear D gene. This CDR3 contains 14 residues. The V end was cut by 0 bases, the J end by 5 bases, with 5 bases between. CDR1 ENHRY and CDR2 SYGVKD come from the germline V gene. The CDR3 region has the DNA TGTGCCATCAGTGAGTCGGCAGATAATTCACCCCTCCACTTT. This gives the protein CAISESADNSPLHF.

The chain carries TRBV7-6 and TRBJ2-1; D possibly matches TRBD1 or TRBD2 (5 bases each). The V and J ends lost 1 base and 4 bases respectively, with 14 bases between them. CDR3 length equals 16 residues. Germline V gives CDR1 SGHVS, CDR2 FNYEAQ. CDR3 in amino acids: CASSLGGEGPYNEQFF. DNA of the CDR3: TGTGCCAGCAGCTTAGGGGGAGAGGGACCTTACAATGAGCAGTTCTTC.

This rearrangement joins TRBV11-3 to TRBJ2-1, with D hard to call. The CDR3 has 13 amino acids. CDR1 is SGHNT and CDR2 is YENEEA in the germline V gene. Trimming cost V 5 bases and J 7 bases, with 12 bases left between them. Written as DNA, the CDR3 is TGTGCCAGCAGCATCGGACCCGAGAATGAGCAGTTCTTC. Protein sequence: CASSIGPENEQFF.

This chain uses TRBV24-1 with TRBJ2-5, with 9 bases matching TRBD1. This CDR3 spans 16 amino acids. V lost 4 bases and J lost 2; bases outside the gene matches: 7. In germline, CDR1 is KGHDR, CDR2 SFDVKD. CDR3 in DNA: TGTGCCACCAGTGAGTCGGGGACAGGGTGGCAAGAGACCCAGTACTTC. Protein: CATSESGTGWQETQYF.

The chain employs TRBV15 and TRBJ2-3; D may be TRBD1 (6 bases). Trimming removed 0 bases from V and 2 bases from J, with 12 bases in between. This CDR3 comprises 16 residues. CDR1 is LNHNV, CDR2 YYDKDF, per germline (reference sequence). In DNA, the CDR3 is TGTGCCACCAGCAGAGACATGGGACACCCCACAGATACGCAGTATTTT. Protein product: CATSRDMGHPTDTQYF.

This clone showed up just once. This rearrangement joins TRBV9 to TRBJ1-2, with D possibly TRBD1 on 5 matching bases. Germline-derived CDR1 and CDR2 are SGDLS and YYNGEE. V lost 0 bases and J lost 2, with 5 bases in between. CDR3 length: 13 residues. The CDR3 DNA reads as TGTGCCAGCAGCGTAGGGACAAACTATGGCTACACCTTC. Amino acids: CASSVGTNYGYTF. The full variable domain, in which reference TRBV9 and TRBJ1-2 provide the parts outside the CDR3, is DSGVTQTPKHLITATGQRVTLRCSPRSGDLSVYWYQQSLDQGLQFLIQYYNGEERAKGNILERFSAQQFPDLHSELNLSSLELGDSALYFCASSVGTNYGYTFGSGTRLTVV.

V usage is TRBV6-6 and J usage is TRBJ1-5, with no clear D. The CDR3 sequence is 17 residues long. Germline V gives CDR1 MNHNY, CDR2 SVGAGI (reference sequence). With 5 bases removed from V and 0 bases from J, the gap between germline ends came to 17 bases. The chain's CDR3 is CASSLQLTSYSNQPQHF. CDR3 DNA: TGTGCCAGCAGTCTACAGTTGACCTCATATAGCAATCAGCCCCAGCATTTT.

This chain links TRBV15 with TRBJ1-1, with D perhaps matching TRBD1 (5 bases). Germline V gene lookup returns CDR1 LNHNV and CDR2 YYDKDF (reference sequence). This CDR3 has 15 amino acids. The V end lost 1 base, the J end lost 5 bases, and 14 bases lay between the germline ends. The CDR3 DNA reads as TGTGCCACCAGCAGAGGGTTCGAGGGGAGAACTGAAGCTTTCTTT. Protein: CATSRGFEGRTEAFF.

CDR3 sequence: CASSRGNSGYTF. The CDR3, as DNA: TGTGCCAGCAGCCGCGGGAATTCAGGCTACACCTTC. The chain uses TRBV5-4 and TRBJ1-2; D remains ambiguous. CDR3 length: 12 amino acids. The germline V gene has CDR1 SGHNT and CDR2 YYREEE (reference sequence). Deletions cut 4 bases from V and 8 bases from J, with 12 bases between.

This chain joins TRBV5-8 and TRBJ1-6; tentative D call: TRBD1 (6 bases). There are 14 residues in the CDR3. V shed 0 bases and J shed 10 bases, with 11 bases lying between them. Germline V CDR1 and CDR2: SGHTS, YDEGEE. The CDR3 here is CASSLGQAGSPLHF. CDR3 in DNA: TGTGCCAGCAGCTTGGGACAGGCTGGATCACCCCTCCACTTT.

The chain is built from TRBV29-1 and TRBJ2-7; 12 bases match TRBD1. J was trimmed by 5 bases and V by 4 bases; bases with no gene match: 15. This CDR3 comprises 17 residues. Germline V gives CDR1 SQVTM, CDR2 ANQGSEA. The CDR3 reads CSVGGTGGASGRDEQYF. The CDR3 nucleotides are TGCAGCGTTGGTGGGACAGGGGGCGCAAGCGGAAGGGACGAGCAGTACTTC.

The chain uses TRBV7-6 and TRBJ2-1; TRBD2 matches at 11 bases. Germline-derived CDR1 and CDR2 are SGHVS and FNYEAQ. This CDR3 spans 15 amino acids. With V trimmed by 5 bases and J by 7 bases, 7 bases remained unmatched. CDR3 loop: CASSPLAGVLNEQFF. The CDR3 bases are TGTGCCAGCAGCCCACTAGCGGGAGTTCTGAATGAGCAGTTCTTC.

For the CDR3, the DNA is TGTGCCAGCAGCTTCTCTCCGGGCAGGGGAGATGAAAAACTGTTTTTT. It is translated as CASSFSPGRGDEKLFF. The chain uses TRBV7-8 and TRBJ1-4; possible D gene TRBD1, 6 bases. Germline V gives CDR1 SGHVS, CDR2 FQNEAQ. This CDR3 region has 16 residues. V was trimmed by 3 bases and J by 6 bases, leaving 17 bases between them.

The V gene is TRBV7-2, the J gene TRBJ2-2, with 8 nucleotides matching TRBD2. This CDR3 is 15 amino acids long. Germline CDR1 reads SGHTA; CDR2 reads FQGNSA. V trimming: 7 bases; J trimming: 5 bases; junction bases outside the gene matches: 9. The CDR3 DNA sequence: TGTGCCAGCATCTATTCACGGGGGGGGACCGGGGAGCTGTTTTTT. It specifies CASIYSRGGTGELFF.

The CDR3 is CASSQGRDATDTQYF. CDR3 sequence (DNA): TGTGCCAGCAGCCAAGGTAGGGATGCGACAGATACGCAGTATTTT. The J gene is TRBJ2-3, the V gene TRBV3-1 (or the pseudogene TRBV3-2); no clear D gene. V gave up 1 base and J gave up 3 bases, with 11 bases separating them. The CDR3 covers 15 residues. Per the germline V gene, CDR1 is LGHDT and CDR2 is YNNKEL (reference sequence).

The CDR3 loop reads CASSPIKEWGGNQPQHF. The CDR3 region has the DNA TGTGCCAGCAGTCCGATCAAGGAATGGGGCGGCAATCAGCCCCAGCATTTT. The chain couples TRBV27 to TRBJ1-5, with D perhaps matching TRBD1 (5 bases). V was trimmed by 5 bases and J by 2 bases, leaving 19 bases between them. The germline gives CDR1 MNHEY, CDR2 SMNVEV (reference sequence). The CDR3 has 17 amino acids.

The V and J genes are TRBV7-9 and TRBJ2-5; TRBD2 agrees at 14 bases. Germline V gene lookup returns CDR1 SEHNR and CDR2 FQNEAQ (reference sequence). The CDR3 is made up of 17 amino acids. V shed 5 bases and J 4 bases; nucleotides not matched to a gene: 9. CDR3 residues: CASSPGTSGSSGETQYF. CDR3 nucleotide sequence: TGTGCCAGCAGCCCCGGGACTAGCGGGAGCTCGGGAGAGACCCAGTACTTC. The full variable domain, its missing parts supplied by reference TRBV7-9 and TRBJ2-5, is DTGVSQNPRHKITKRGQNVTFRCDPISEHNRLYWYRQTLGQGPEFLTYFQNEAQLEKSRLLSDRFSAERPKGSFSTLEIQRTEQGDSAMYLCASSPGTSGSSGETQYFGPGTRLLVL.

V usage is TRBV28 and J usage is TRBJ1-5, with D tentatively TRBD1 (5 bases). CDR1 and CDR2 (germline): MDHEN, SYDVKM. CDR3 length equals 14 residues. V was cut by 6 bases and J by 4 bases, with 13 bases left in between. The CDR3 loop reads CASRLGAGNQPQHF. As DNA, the CDR3 is TGTGCCAGCAGGTTAGGGGCAGGGAATCAGCCCCAGCATTTT.

The V and J genes are TRBV30 and TRBJ1-4; D gene unclear. Germline CDR1 reads GTSNPN; CDR2 reads SVGIG (reference sequence). The CDR3 covers 14 residues. The ends were cut back, 2 bases at V and 6 bases at J, with 13 bases in the middle. The DNA for the CDR3 is TGTGCCTGGAGTCGGGCGGGCGGGGATGAAAAACTGTTTTTT. It codes for CAWSRAGGDEKLFF.

The V and J genes are TRBV19 and TRBJ2-1; D call uncertain. This CDR3 contains 13 residues. Germline CDR1 LNHDA, CDR2 SQIVND (reference sequence). Trimming shortened V by 4 bases and J by 7 bases, and 11 bases separated the two germline ends. CDR3 sequence (DNA): TGTGCCAGTAGTAACCGGGTCCCAAATGAGCAGTTCTTC. Translated, it gives CASSNRVPNEQFF.

The chain employs TRBV7-2 and TRBJ1-1, with D possibly matching TRBD1 (6 bases). Trimming removed 5 bases from V and 1 base from J, with 17 bases in between. The CDR3 contains 16 residues. Germline CDR1 SGHTA, CDR2 FQGNSA. The CDR3 protein is CASSVLGAVGNTEAFF. The CDR3 DNA follows: TGTGCCAGCAGCGTCCTGGGGGCGGTCGGGAACACTGAAGCTTTCTTT.

The chain combines TRBV15 with TRBJ2-3, with D possibly matching TRBD1 (6 bases). Germline assignment: CDR1 LNHNV and CDR2 YYDKDF (reference sequence). The CDR3 extends over 17 amino acids. V was pared by 3 bases and J by 6 bases, with 22 bases between. CDR3 bases: TGTGCCACCAGCAGGGTCTTTTCAGGGGTGGGCAAGGATACGCAGTATTTT. It encodes CATSRVFSGVGKDTQYF.